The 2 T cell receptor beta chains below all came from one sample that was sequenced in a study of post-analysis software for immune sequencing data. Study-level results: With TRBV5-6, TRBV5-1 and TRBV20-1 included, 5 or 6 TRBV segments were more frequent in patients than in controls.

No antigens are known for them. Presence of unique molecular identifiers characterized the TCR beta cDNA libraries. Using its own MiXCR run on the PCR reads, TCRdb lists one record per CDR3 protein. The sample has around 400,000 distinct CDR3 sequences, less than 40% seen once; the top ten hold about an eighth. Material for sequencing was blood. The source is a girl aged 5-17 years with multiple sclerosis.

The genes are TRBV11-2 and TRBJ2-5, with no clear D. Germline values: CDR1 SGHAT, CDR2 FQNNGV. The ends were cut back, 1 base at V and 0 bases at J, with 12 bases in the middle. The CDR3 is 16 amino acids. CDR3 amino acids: CASSLVGPLYQETQYF. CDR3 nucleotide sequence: TGTGCCAGCAGCTTAGTGGGTCCTCTGTACCAAGAGACCCAGTACTTC.

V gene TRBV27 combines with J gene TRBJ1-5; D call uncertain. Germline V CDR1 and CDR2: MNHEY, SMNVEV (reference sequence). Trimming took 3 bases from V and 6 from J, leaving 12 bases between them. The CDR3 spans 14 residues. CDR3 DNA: TGTGCCAGCAGTTTCGGAGCGACTTCTCAGCCCCAGCATTTT. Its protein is CASSFGATSQPQHF.